Listed here are 8 T cell receptor beta chains from one sample, sequenced in a study of blood T cell repertoires in COVID-19. The assay was immunoSEQ multiplex PCR, and TCRdb's table has in-frame clones only and misses some. Of about 270,000 clones listed, around 89% are singletons. Input material: PBMCs or T cells enriched from blood (not recorded which). Source of these receptors: a woman in her twenties or thirties with acute COVID-19.

The rearrangement uses TRBV27 and TRBJ2-3; D perhaps matches TRBD1 (6 bases). CDR1 and CDR2 (germline): MNHEY, SMNVEV (reference sequence). Trimming shortened V by 5 bases and J by 2 bases, and 20 bases separated the two germline ends. The CDR3 runs 17 residues. The CDR3 DNA is TGTGCCAGCAGTCCCAGCCTACAACAGGGCTCCACAGATACGCAGTATTTT. Residues: CASSPSLQQGSTDTQYF.

The chain links TRBV14 to TRBJ2-7, with 10 bases identical to TRBD1. This CDR3 region has 14 residues. V was clipped by 7 bases and J by 3 bases; unmatched bases: 6. In germline, CDR1 is SGHDN, CDR2 FVKESK. The CDR3 is CASTKTGGIYEQYF. Written as DNA, the CDR3 is TGTGCCAGCACCAAGACAGGGGGCATCTACGAGCAGTACTTC.

This clone appeared once. This chain links TRBV9 with TRBJ2-1, with D perhaps TRBD2 (5 bases). Between the trimmed V and J ends, which lost 4 bases and 3 bases, there was a span of 11 bases. Germline CDR1 SGDLS, CDR2 YYNGEE. CDR3 length: 14 amino acids. The CDR3 sequence is CASSPGDIYNEQFF. CDR3 nucleotide sequence: TGTGCCAGCAGCCCCGGGGATATCTACAATGAGCAGTTCTTC.

CDR3 region: CSASVEGTGANVLTF. The CDR3 DNA reads TGCAGTGCTAGTGTCGAGGGAACTGGGGCCAACGTCCTGACTTTC. The rearrangement links TRBV20-1 to TRBJ2-6; a possible D gene is TRBD2 (5 bases). Germline assignment: CDR1 DFQATT and CDR2 SNEGSKA (reference sequence). The CDR3 covers 15 residues. V lost 3 bases and J 2 bases, leaving 11 bases between the germline ends.

This clone was counted between two and nine times. The gene calls are TRBV6-5 and TRBJ1-1; a possible D gene is TRBD1 (5 bases). CDR1 MNHEY and CDR2 SVGAGI come from the germline V gene. The CDR3 runs 15 residues. Trimming stripped 0 bases from V and 7 bases from J, with 15 bases between. CDR3 DNA sequence: TGTGCCAGCAGTTACTCAATACGCGGGGGAAGTGAAGCTTTCTTT. It encodes CASSYSIRGGSEAFF.

This clone was found once. V is TRBV11-3 and J is TRBJ2-1; 10 nucleotides agree with TRBD2. The CDR3 length is 16 residues. The ends lost 5 bases at V and 4 bases at J; junction bases unmatched: 8. CDR1 is SGHNT and CDR2 is YENEEA in the germline V gene. The CDR3 region has the DNA TGTGCCAGCAGCCCCAGGACTAGCGGCGATTACAATGAGCAGTTCTTC. Protein: CASSPRTSGDYNEQFF. The full variable domain, its missing parts supplied by reference TRBV11-3 and TRBJ2-1, is EAGVVQSPRYKIIEKKQPVAFWCNPISGHNTLYWYLQNLGQGPELLIRYENEEAVDDSQLPKDRFSAERLKGVDSTLKIQPAELGDSAVYLCASSPRTSGDYNEQFFGPGTRLTVL.

The chain is built from TRBV4-1 and TRBJ1-1; D may be TRBD1 (5 bases). V was clipped by 2 bases and J by 0 bases, with 7 bases between them. The germline gives CDR1 MGHRA, CDR2 YSYEKL. The CDR3 runs 14 residues. The CDR3 DNA reads as TGCGCCAGCAGCCAAAACAGGTTGAACACTGAAGCTTTCTTT. It codes for CASSQNRLNTEAFF.

The gene calls are TRBV20-1 and TRBJ1-1, with D unclear. Germline V gene sequence: CDR1 DFQATT, CDR2 SNEGSKA (reference sequence). The CDR3 runs to 11 residues. V was clipped by 6 bases and J by 11 bases, with 16 bases between them. CDR3 sequence reads: CSALNGRLAFF. DNA of the CDR3: TGCAGTGCCCTAAACGGGAGGCTGGCTTTCTTT.